This entry concerns a single T cell receptor beta chain. Its specificity is not known. PCR involved 60 Vbeta and 13 Jbeta primers. Sequencing was performed with immunoSEQ multiplex PCR; in TCRdb, only in-frame clones are kept and a portion is missing. The data show fewer than 200,000 clones, with more than 75% seen just once and about 2.5% held by the top ten. Trimming stripped 7 bases from V and 2 bases from J, with 9 bases between. This CDR3 region has 13 residues. Germline lookup yields CDR1 LNHDA and CDR2 SQIVND (reference sequence). The sample is drawn from a study of cytomegalovirus exposure and HLA in healthy donors. Regarding the study as a whole: Trimming of TCR beta V- and J-genes showed a link, identified in a later analysis, to a missense DCLRE1C variant. In a later analysis, an Asian-associated ancestry cluster reportedly showed fewer N-insertions than the roughly 730-donor mean. As immune exposure information, only CMV serostatus was available.

The specimen sequenced was PBMCs. The chain recombines TRBV19 with TRBJ1-3, with D unresolved. This clonotype was obtained from a man younger than 45 in good health and CMV-seropositive. CDR3 residues: CASTETPGNTIYF. As DNA, the CDR3 is TGTGCCAGTACCGAGACTCCTGGAAACACCATATATTTT.